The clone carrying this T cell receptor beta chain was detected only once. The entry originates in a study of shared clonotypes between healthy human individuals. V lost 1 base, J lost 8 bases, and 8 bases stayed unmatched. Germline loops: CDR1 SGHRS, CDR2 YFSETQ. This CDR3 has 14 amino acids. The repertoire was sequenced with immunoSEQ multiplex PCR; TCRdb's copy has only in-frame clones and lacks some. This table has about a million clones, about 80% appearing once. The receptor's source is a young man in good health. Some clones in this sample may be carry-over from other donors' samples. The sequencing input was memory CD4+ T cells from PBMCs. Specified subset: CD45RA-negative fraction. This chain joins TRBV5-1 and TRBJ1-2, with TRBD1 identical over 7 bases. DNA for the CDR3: TGCGCCAGCAGCTTGACCGGGACAGCCGCCGGCTACACCTTC. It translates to CASSLTGTAAGYTF.